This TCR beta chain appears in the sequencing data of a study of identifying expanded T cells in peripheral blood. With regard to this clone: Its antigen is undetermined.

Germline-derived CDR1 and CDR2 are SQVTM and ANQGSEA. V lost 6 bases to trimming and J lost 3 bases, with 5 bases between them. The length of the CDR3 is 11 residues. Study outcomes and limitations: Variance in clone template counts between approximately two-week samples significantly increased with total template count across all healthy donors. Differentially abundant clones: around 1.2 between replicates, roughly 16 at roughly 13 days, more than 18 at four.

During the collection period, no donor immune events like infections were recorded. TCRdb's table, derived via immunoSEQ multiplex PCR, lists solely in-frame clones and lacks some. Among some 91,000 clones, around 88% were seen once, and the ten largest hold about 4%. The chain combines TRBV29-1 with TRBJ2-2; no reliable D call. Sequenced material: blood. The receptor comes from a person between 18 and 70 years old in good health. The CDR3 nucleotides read TGCAGCGTAACAGACACCGGGGAGCTGTTTTTT. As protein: CSVTDTGELFF.